The 13 T cell receptor beta chains below were found in one sample sequenced in a study of blood T cell repertoires in COVID-19. Here immunoSEQ multiplex PCR was the method, and the copy in TCRdb shows in-frame clones only, minus some. The table shows 200,000 to 250,000 clones, with around 85% occurring only once. The sequencing input was peripheral blood. The receptors stem from a woman in her twenties or thirties who had recovered from COVID-19.

The rearrangement joins TRBV3-1 (or the pseudogene TRBV3-2) to TRBJ2-1, with 8 positions matching TRBD1. The V gene's germline CDR1 is LGHDT and CDR2 YNNKEL (reference sequence). The CDR3 has 18 amino acids. V was clipped by 5 bases and J by 4 bases; unmatched bases: 16. The CDR3 DNA reads as TGTGCCAGCAGCAGCTACGGACAGGGAGGTTACACATACAATGAGCAGTTCTTC. It encodes CASSSYGQGGYTYNEQFF.

This clone appeared a single time. This chain uses TRBV5-5 with TRBJ2-1, with a possible D match to TRBD2 (6 bases). Germline CDR1 SGHKS, CDR2 YYEKEE (reference sequence). This CDR3 is built from 16 residues. The V end was cut by 1 base, the J end by 0 bases, with 11 bases between. DNA of the CDR3: TGTGCCAGCAGCTTGTTAGACGGGAGCTCCTACAATGAGCAGTTCTTC. Protein sequence: CASSLLDGSSYNEQFF.

This chain uses TRBV7-9 with TRBJ2-3; D is undetermined. Trimming took 7 bases from V and 4 from J, leaving 12 bases between them. From germline, CDR1 is SEHNR and CDR2 FQNEAQ (reference sequence). The CDR3 has 13 amino acids. The CDR3 loop is CASTLGRSDTQYF. The CDR3 DNA sequence: TGTGCCAGCACCCTAGGTCGCTCAGATACGCAGTATTTT.

This clone was detected once. The rearrangement links TRBV2 to TRBJ2-5; D gene uncertain. There are 11 residues in the CDR3. Trimming shortened V by 4 bases and J by 4 bases, and 4 bases separated the two germline ends. Germline lookup yields CDR1 SNHLY and CDR2 FYNNEI. The CDR3 DNA reads as TGTGCCAGCAGTGTAATAGAGACCCAGTACTTC. It specifies CASSVIETQYF. Complete variable domain (other parts from reference TRBV2 and TRBJ2-5): EPEVTQTPSHQVTQMGQEVILRCVPISNHLYFYWYRQILGQKVEFLVSFYNNEISEKSEIFDDQFSVERPDGSNFTLKIRSTKLEDSAMYFCASSVIETQYFGPGTRLLVL.

V usage is TRBV9 and J usage is TRBJ2-3; 8 bases are shared with TRBD1. CDR1 SGDLS and CDR2 YYNGEE come from the germline V gene. This CDR3 has 15 amino acids. After removal of 1 base from V and 2 bases from J, the junction contained 3 bases not matched to a gene. CDR3 loop: CASSVTGQATDTQYF. The CDR3 bases are TGTGCCAGCAGCGTAACGGGACAGGCCACAGATACGCAGTATTTT.

The rearrangement joins TRBV27 to TRBJ1-5; 7 positions agree with TRBD1. CDR3 length equals 14 residues. The germline V gene encodes CDR1 MNHEY and CDR2 SMNVEV (reference sequence). Trimming removed 5 bases from V and 3 bases from J; junction bases left unmatched: 4. The CDR3 nucleotides read TGTGCCAGCAGTCCGGGGACAGTCAATCAGCCCCAGCATTTT. It translates to CASSPGTVNQPQHF.

This clone was seen a handful of times. The junction shows a germline mismatch at one end, possibly a read error. The chain is built from TRBV7-9 and TRBJ1-2; a possible D gene is TRBD1 (5 bases). The CDR3 spans 17 residues. Germline values: CDR1 SEHNR, CDR2 FQNEAQ (reference sequence). The DNA for the CDR3 is TGTGCCAGCAGCTTAGAGTCCAGGGAAAGGGGAAACTATGACTACACCTTC. Its protein product is CASSLESRERGNYDYTF.

The chain links TRBV7-9 to TRBJ1-2; TRBD1 aligns across 7 bases. V trimming: 3 bases; J trimming: 2 bases; junction bases outside the gene matches: 6. This CDR3 region has 15 residues. Germline lookup yields CDR1 SEHNR and CDR2 FQNEAQ (reference sequence). The CDR3 spells CASSLKTGANYGYTF. CDR3 nucleotides: TGTGCCAGCAGCTTGAAAACAGGGGCAAACTATGGCTACACCTTC.

This clone was found once. The chain has TRBV10-2 and TRBJ1-2; tentatively, D is TRBD1 (6 bases). The V end lost 2 bases, the J end lost 8 bases, and 15 bases lay between the germline ends. The germline gives CDR1 WSHSY, CDR2 SAAADI. CDR3 size: 14 residues. The CDR3 sequence is CASSENRDKRGYTF. The CDR3 bases are TGCGCCAGCAGTGAGAACAGGGACAAGCGGGGCTACACCTTC.

As to this clone: A read error may produce the germline difference seen at one junction end. This chain uses TRBV30 with TRBJ2-7, with D perhaps matching TRBD1 (8 bases). In germline, CDR1 is GTSNPN, CDR2 SVGIG (reference sequence). The CDR3 spans 15 residues. The CDR3 DNA is TGTGCCGGGAGGGTCGGAGCCAGGGGGCAGTTCGAGCAGTACTTC. Residues: CAGRVGARGQFEQYF.

This clone was detected only once. The chain is built from TRBV29-1 and TRBJ1-2; D unresolved. CDR1 and CDR2 from the germline V gene are SQVTM and ANQGSEA. CDR3 length equals 12 residues. Deletions cut 4 bases from V and 6 bases from J, with 12 bases between. The CDR3 sequence is CSVGYSTNGYTF. The DNA of the CDR3 is TGCAGCGTTGGTTACAGTACCAATGGCTACACCTTC.

The V call is TRBV19, the J call TRBJ1-1; TRBD1 agrees at 8 bases. The length of the CDR3 is 13 residues. CDR1 is LNHDA and CDR2 is SQIVND in the germline V gene (reference sequence). Trimming removed 7 bases from V and 0 bases from J; junction bases left unmatched: 1. The CDR3 loop reads CASTDRVNTEAFF. The CDR3 DNA follows: TGTGCCAGTACGGACAGGGTGAACACTGAAGCTTTCTTT.

The V gene is TRBV7-9, the J gene TRBJ1-2, with 8 bases fitting TRBD1. CDR3 length equals 13 residues. V trimming: 3 bases; J trimming: 7 bases; junction bases outside the gene matches: 4. Per germline, CDR1 SEHNR and CDR2 FQNEAQ (reference sequence). CDR3 DNA sequence: TGTGCCAGCAGCTTTGGGACAGGTGCTGGCTACACCTTC. Translating gives CASSFGTGAGYTF.